This T cell receptor (beta chain) was sequenced in a study of Ad26.COV2.S vaccination and SARS-CoV-2 variants. Study details: Of the COV1001 trial arms, the Ad26.COV2.S arm included the donor.

TCRdb's copy holds only in-frame clones and misses some; the assay was immunoSEQ multiplex PCR. The repertoire holds 200,000 to 250,000 clones, with roughly 90% as singletons. The germline CDR1 and CDR2 sequences are SGHVS and FNYEAQ. Trimming shortened V by 5 bases and J by 0 bases, and 17 bases separated the two germline ends. The CDR3 contains 17 residues. The treatment is: over 15 received Ad26.COV2.S at low or high dose, single or two shots; 5 received placebo; per-sample allocation not given. After the first vaccine or placebo injection, samples were drawn on day 63. The receptor comes from a person between 18 and 60 years old who received the Ad26.COV2.S COVID-19 vaccine or a placebo. Sequenced material: peripheral blood, taken in a trial of Ad26.COV2.S vaccine versus placebo. The V and J genes are TRBV7-6 and TRBJ1-3; D is ambiguous. DNA for the CDR3: TGTGCCAGCAGCCCGACCCCGACGCCGATCTCTGGAAACACCATATATTTT. Translated: CASSPTPTPISGNTIYF. The whole variable domain, filled in from reference TRBV7-6 and TRBJ1-3, reads GAGVSQSPRYKVTKRGQDVALRCDPISGHVSLYWYRQALGQGPEFLTYFNYEAQQDKSGLPNDRFSAERPEGSISTLTIQRTEQRDSAMYRCASSPTPTPISGNTIYFGEGSWLTVV.